This TCR beta chain was found in a study of CD8+ T cells in alopecia areata. The CDR3 has 16 amino acids. V was clipped by 6 bases and J by 9 bases, with 25 bases between them. The germline gives CDR1 SGDLS, CDR2 YYNGEE. cDNA prepared by RNA extraction and subsequent reverse transcription served as the template for sequencing. Produced via immunoSEQ multiplex PCR; TCRdb's table is partial and in-frame only. The data show some 110,000 clones, under 40% seen once. The material sequenced was CD4+ T cells sorted from blood. The sequence derives from a human donor with alopecia areata. The chain combines TRBV9 with TRBJ2-1; D may match TRBD1 or TRBD2 (5 bases each). The CDR3 nucleotides read TGTGCCAGCACCCGTCTGTCGGGACGATCCCTTGGTGAGCAGTTCTTC. Its translation: CASTRLSGRSLGEQFF.